This TCR beta chain comes out of a study of identical twins. This clonotype was detected only a few times. Unique molecular identifiers were present on the cDNA, and a universal primer site came from template switching. TCRdb used MiXCR to reprocess the 5' RACE reads, holding one entry per CDR3 protein. Here the sample spans around 1.7 million distinct CDR3 sequences, under 35% being singletons. CDR3 length: 14 amino acids. V was cut by 4 bases and J by 5 bases, with 13 bases left in between. The V gene's germline CDR1 is SGHTA and CDR2 FQGNSA. This receptor was taken from a newborn girl in good health. The sequencing sample was made of cord blood. The chain employs TRBV7-2 and TRBJ2-3, with D possibly called TRBD1 or TRBD2 (6 bases each). CDR3 in amino acids: CASSSEGGRDTQYF. CDR3 nucleotides: TGTGCCAGCAGCTCAGAGGGGGGAAGAGATACGCAGTATTTT.